This record covers a single T cell receptor (beta chain). In the original processing: Reference gene primer amplification gave nucleated cell count estimates. This table comes from immunoSEQ multiplex PCR, and its TCRdb copy is limited to in-frame clones, with some not included. V, J and clone size are taken as reported in that table, and D and trimming were inferred from the DNA itself. Of approximately 210,000 clones in the sample, 80% to 90% were seen once. The data were obtained in a study of blood T cell repertoires in COVID-19. The CDR3 is 14 residues long. The V gene end was trimmed by 8 bases and the J gene end by 5 bases; junction bases not matched to a gene: 10. Germline V gives CDR1 MNHEY, CDR2 SMNVEV (reference sequence). Everyone who took part was about 18 to 90 years old, and they came from about two dozen US areas. Membership in each cohort depended on participant-reported clinical history.

This chain joins TRBV27 and TRBJ1-2; 8 nucleotides line up with TRBD1. The sample comprised PBMCs or T cells enriched from blood (not recorded which). This sequence was found in a woman aged 50 to 65 with acute COVID-19. CDR3 sequence: CASSRGGQVYGYTF. The CDR3, as DNA: TGTGCCAGCTCCCGAGGGGGACAGGTATATGGCTACACCTTC.